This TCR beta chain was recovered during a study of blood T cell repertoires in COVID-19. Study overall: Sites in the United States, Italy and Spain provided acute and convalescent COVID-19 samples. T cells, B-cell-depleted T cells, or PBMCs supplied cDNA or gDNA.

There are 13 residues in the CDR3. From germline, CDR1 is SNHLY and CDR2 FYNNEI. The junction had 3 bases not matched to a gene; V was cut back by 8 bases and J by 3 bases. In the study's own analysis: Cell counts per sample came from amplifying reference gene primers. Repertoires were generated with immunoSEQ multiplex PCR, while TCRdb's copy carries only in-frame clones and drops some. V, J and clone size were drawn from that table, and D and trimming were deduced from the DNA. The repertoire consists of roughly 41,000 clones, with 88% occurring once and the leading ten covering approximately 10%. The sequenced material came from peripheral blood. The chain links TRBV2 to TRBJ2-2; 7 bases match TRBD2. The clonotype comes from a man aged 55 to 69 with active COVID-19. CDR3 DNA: TGTGCCAGCCGGGGGGAGGACACCGGGGAGCTGTTTTTT. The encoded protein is CASRGEDTGELFF.